Included here is one TCR beta chain sequence, with context. The clone's antigen remains unknown. It has no much larger one-base neighbor in the sample; base qualities were not kept. The identical CDR3 is also encoded by other nucleotide sequences in the sample. Reading the germline V gene gives CDR1 SGDLS and CDR2 YYNGEE. The trim is 0 bases for V and 0 bases for J, with a gap of 7 bases between the germline ends. The CDR3 goes from the cysteine to the phenylalanine over 15 residues. Only the CDR3 region is kept as DNA, spanning 45 bases read in frame from base 1. The donors belonged to the validation cohort of approximately 130 subjects, which was separate from the roughly 700-subject first cohort. The data belong to a study of cytomegalovirus exposure and HLA in healthy donors (dated by TCRdb to 2016 to 2017). The study in broad terms: The 700 or so repertoires of the first cohort and the 110 or so validation repertoires were produced on the same platform, according to a later analysis. The study was designed to test whether signatures of past pathogen exposure could be identified by cataloging public T cell receptors. A separate validation cohort of 90 to 150 different subjects was used in addition to the approximately 640-subject first cohort. To predict cytomegalovirus infection status, the study combined high-throughput TCR immunosequencing, statistical association of individual TCRs with disease status, and machine learning.

Library preparation used the immunoSEQ multiplex PCR assay. The study's own analysis went as follows. A statistical classification framework was built for diagnosing cytomegalovirus status from the catalog of TCR beta chain sequences. TCRdb mirrors the immuneACCESS table, restricted to in-frame sequences. Some clones are absent from its copies; in checked studies, under half trace to an unresolved V gene, and the reason for the others is unknown. The V and J calls and the clone size are those of that table, but D and trimming were determined from the DNA. Across this sample there are over 150,000 clones, with approximately 81% seen only once. The top ten constitute about a sixth of the sample. General findings and caveats noted by the study authors: A few of the identified cytomegalovirus-associated TCR beta chains were confirmed in vitro to be specific for cytomegalovirus antigens. Subsequent analysis determined that TCRs grouped into clusters in the first cohort also showed a tendency toward co-occurrence across the 120 validation repertoires, and about 94% of cluster scores exceeded 0. According to the authors, the approach could potentially be generalized to other disease states and immunological phenotypes. Across donors, most TCR sequences were observed very rarely, whereas some public TCRs were present in many individuals. The validation cohort had no HLA typing available for a later analysis, so co-occurrence within that cohort was assessed over all 120 repertoires. The classifier was reported to diagnose cytomegalovirus status with high specificity and sensitivity in both the original cohort and the validation cohort. The study gave a list of around 170 TCR beta chains associated with cytomegalovirus.

Sequences were obtained from PBMCs. This sequence was found in a man aged 18 to 30 in good health and CMV-seropositive. The receptor chain draws on TRBV9 and TRBJ2-1; there is no confident call for the D gene. The CDR3 in this case is CASSVGGGSYNEQFF. The nucleotide sequence reads as follows: TGTGCCAGCAGCGTAGGAGGTGGCTCCTACAATGAGCAGTTCTTC.